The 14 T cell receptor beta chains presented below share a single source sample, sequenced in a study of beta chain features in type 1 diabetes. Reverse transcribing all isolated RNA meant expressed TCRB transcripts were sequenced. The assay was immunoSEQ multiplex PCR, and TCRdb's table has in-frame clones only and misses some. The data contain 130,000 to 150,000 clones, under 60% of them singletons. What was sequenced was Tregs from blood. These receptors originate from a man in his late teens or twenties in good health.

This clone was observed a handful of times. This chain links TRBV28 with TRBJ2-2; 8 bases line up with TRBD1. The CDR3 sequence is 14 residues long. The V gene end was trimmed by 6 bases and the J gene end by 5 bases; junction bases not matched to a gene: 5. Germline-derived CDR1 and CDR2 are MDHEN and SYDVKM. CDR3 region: CASRTGVRTGELFF. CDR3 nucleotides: TGTGCCAGCAGGACAGGGGTGAGGACCGGGGAGCTGTTTTTT.

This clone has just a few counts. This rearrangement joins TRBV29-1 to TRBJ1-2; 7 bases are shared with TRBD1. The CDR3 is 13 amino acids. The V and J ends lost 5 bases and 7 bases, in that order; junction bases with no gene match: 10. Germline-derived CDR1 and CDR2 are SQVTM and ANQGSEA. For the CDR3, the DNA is TGCAGCGTTTCCGGGACAGCGAGGGGTGGCTACACCTTC. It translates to CSVSGTARGGYTF.

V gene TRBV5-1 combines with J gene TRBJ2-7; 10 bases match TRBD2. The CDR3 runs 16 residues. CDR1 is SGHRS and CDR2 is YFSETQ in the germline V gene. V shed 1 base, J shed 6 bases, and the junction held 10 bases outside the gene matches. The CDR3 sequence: CASSLWLAGVRGEQYF. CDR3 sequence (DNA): TGCGCCAGCAGCTTGTGGCTAGCGGGAGTCCGAGGCGAGCAGTACTTC.

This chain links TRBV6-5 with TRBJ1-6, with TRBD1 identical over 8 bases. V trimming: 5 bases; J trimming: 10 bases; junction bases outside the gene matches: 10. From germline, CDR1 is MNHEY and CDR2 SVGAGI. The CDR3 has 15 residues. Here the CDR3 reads CASSATGTGESPLHF. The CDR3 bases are TGTGCCAGCAGTGCAACCGGGACAGGCGAATCACCCCTCCACTTT.

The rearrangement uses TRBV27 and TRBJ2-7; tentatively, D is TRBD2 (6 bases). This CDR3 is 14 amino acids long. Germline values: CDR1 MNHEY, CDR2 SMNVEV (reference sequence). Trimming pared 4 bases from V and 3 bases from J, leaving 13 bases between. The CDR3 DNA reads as TGTGCCAGCAGTTGGTCGGCGGGAATCTACGAGCAGTACTTC. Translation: CASSWSAGIYEQYF.

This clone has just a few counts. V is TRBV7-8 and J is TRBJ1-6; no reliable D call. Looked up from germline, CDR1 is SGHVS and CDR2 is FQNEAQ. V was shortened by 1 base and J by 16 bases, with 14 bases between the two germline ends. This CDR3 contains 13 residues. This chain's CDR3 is CASSLVFDATLHF. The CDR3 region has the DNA TGTGCCAGCAGCTTAGTTTTTGATGCGACTCTCCACTTT.

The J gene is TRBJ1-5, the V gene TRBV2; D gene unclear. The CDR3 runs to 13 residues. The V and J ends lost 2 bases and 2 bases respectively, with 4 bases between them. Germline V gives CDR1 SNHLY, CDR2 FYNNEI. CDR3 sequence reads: CASSETGNQPQHF. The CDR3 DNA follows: TGTGCCAGCAGTGAAACGGGCAATCAGCCCCAGCATTTT.

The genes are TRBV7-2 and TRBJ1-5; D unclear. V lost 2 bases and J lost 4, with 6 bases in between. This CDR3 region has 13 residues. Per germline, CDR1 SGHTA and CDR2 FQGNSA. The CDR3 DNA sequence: TGTGCCAGCAGCTTACAGGCAAATCAGCCCCAGCATTTT. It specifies CASSLQANQPQHF.

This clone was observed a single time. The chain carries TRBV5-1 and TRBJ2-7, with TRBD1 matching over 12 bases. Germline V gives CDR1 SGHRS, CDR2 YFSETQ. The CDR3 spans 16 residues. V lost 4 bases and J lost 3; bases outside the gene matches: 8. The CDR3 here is CASSVTGTGGGYEQYF. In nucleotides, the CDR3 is TGCGCCAGCAGCGTTACCGGGACAGGGGGCGGCTACGAGCAGTACTTC.

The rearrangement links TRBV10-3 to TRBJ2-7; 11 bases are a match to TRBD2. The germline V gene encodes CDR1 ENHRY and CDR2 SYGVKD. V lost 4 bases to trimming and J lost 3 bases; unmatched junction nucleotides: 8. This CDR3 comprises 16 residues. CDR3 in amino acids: CAISGERLAGSYEQYF. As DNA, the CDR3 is TGTGCCATCAGTGGGGAACGACTAGCGGGAAGCTACGAGCAGTACTTC.

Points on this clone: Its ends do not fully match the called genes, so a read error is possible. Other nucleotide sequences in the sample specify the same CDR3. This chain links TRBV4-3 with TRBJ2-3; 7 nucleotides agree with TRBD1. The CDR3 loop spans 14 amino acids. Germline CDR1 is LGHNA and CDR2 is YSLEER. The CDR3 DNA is TGCGCCAGCAGCCAAGAAAGGGGGCTAGATACACAGTATTTT. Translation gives CASSQERGLDTQYF.

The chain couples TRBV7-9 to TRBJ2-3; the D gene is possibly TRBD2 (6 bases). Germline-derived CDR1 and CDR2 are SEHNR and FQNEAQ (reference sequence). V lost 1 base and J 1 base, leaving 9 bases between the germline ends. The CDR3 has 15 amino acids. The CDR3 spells CASSLGGGGTDTQYF. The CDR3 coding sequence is TGTGCCAGCAGCTTAGGGGGCGGGGGCACAGATACGCAGTATTTT.

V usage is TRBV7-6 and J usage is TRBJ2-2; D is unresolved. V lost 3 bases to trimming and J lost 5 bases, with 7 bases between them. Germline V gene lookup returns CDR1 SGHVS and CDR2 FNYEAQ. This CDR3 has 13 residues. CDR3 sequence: CASSLYRTGELFF. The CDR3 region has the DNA TGTGCCAGCAGCTTGTACAGAACCGGGGAGCTGTTTTTT. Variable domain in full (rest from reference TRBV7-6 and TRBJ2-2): GAGVSQSPRYKVTKRGQDVALRCDPISGHVSLYWYRQALGQGPEFLTYFNYEAQQDKSGLPNDRFSAERPEGSISTLTIQRTEQRDSAMYRCASSLYRTGELFFGEGSRLTVL.

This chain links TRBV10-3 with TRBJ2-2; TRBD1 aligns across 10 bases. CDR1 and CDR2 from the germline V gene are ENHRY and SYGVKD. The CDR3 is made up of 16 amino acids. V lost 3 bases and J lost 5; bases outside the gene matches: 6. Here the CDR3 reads CAISDRQGARTGELFF. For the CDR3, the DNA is TGTGCCATCAGTGATAGACAGGGGGCGAGGACCGGGGAGCTGTTTTTT.